These 25 T cell receptor beta chains were all obtained from the same sample, sequenced in a study of T cell changes during pregnancy in multiple sclerosis. Clones were sequenced by immunoSEQ multiplex PCR, and TCRdb holds only the in-frame ones, with some missing. In the table there are about 56,000 clones, 90% of which are singletons. The starting material was peripheral blood, obtained in the first trimester of pregnancy. The receptors here all came from a female donor in good health, enrolled as a control in a pregnancy study.

This sequence joins TRBV5-1 and TRBJ2-7; D is possibly TRBD1 (6 bases). The V and J ends lost 0 bases and 6 bases respectively, with 16 bases between them. There are 15 residues in the CDR3. Germline lookup yields CDR1 SGHRS and CDR2 YFSETQ. CDR3 amino acids: CASSLAGTYTAEQYF. Written as DNA, the CDR3 is TGCGCCAGCAGCTTGGCCGGGACATACACTGCCGAGCAGTACTTC.

CDR3 in DNA: TGTGCCAGCAGTTTAGGCGGGTCAGAGAATGAAAAACTGTTTTTT. Its protein product is CASSLGGSENEKLFF. The chain employs TRBV27 and TRBJ1-4; D unclear. Germline V gene data show CDR1 as MNHEY and CDR2 as SMNVEV (reference sequence). Trimming took 2 bases from V and 5 from J, leaving 12 bases between them. CDR3 length: 15 amino acids.

This clone is a singleton in its sample. The genes are TRBV27 and TRBJ2-7; 9 nucleotides align to TRBD1. The germline V gene has CDR1 MNHEY and CDR2 SMNVEV (reference sequence). CDR3 length: 15 residues. V was pared by 6 bases and J by 1 base, with 7 bases of the junction left unmatched. This CDR3 reads CASSLGTGLSYEQYF. CDR3 in DNA: TGTGCCAGCAGCTTGGGGACAGGGCTATCCTACGAGCAGTACTTC.

This clone was recorded only once. CDR3 loop: CASSAPELSYEQYF. CDR3 DNA sequence: TGTGCCAGCTCAGCGCCCGAACTCTCCTACGAGCAGTACTTC. V usage is TRBV18 and J usage is TRBJ2-7; no clear D. V was clipped by 5 bases and J by 0 bases, with 11 bases between them. Germline loops: CDR1 KGHSH, CDR2 LQKENI. CDR3 length: 14 residues.

The rearrangement joins TRBV29-1 to TRBJ2-1; 11 positions agree with TRBD2. The germline V gene has CDR1 SQVTM and CDR2 ANQGSEA. Losses at the gene ends were 4 bases for V and 10 bases for J; bases not matched to a gene: 12. The CDR3 covers 15 residues. For the CDR3, the DNA is TGCAGCGTTGGGGCCATAGCGGGAGGGCGAGGGGAGCAGTTCTTC. It is translated as CSVGAIAGGRGEQFF.

The genes are TRBV19 and TRBJ2-1; D gene unclear. The CDR3 is 15 amino acids. Trimming shortened V by 1 base and J by 0 bases, and 7 bases separated the two germline ends. From germline, CDR1 is LNHDA and CDR2 SQIVND (reference sequence). CDR3 DNA sequence: TGTGCCAGTAGTATAGTAACGAGCTCCTACAATGAGCAGTTCTTC. Its translation: CASSIVTSSYNEQFF.

The V call is TRBV27, the J call TRBJ1-5, with 9 bases aligning to TRBD1. This CDR3 comprises 13 residues. In germline, CDR1 is MNHEY, CDR2 SMNVEV (reference sequence). With 6 bases clipped from V and 4 bases from J, the junction kept 1 base outside the gene matches. The CDR3 sequence is CASSDRGNQPQHF. CDR3 nucleotide sequence: TGTGCCAGCAGCGACAGGGGGAATCAGCCCCAGCATTTT.

The CDR3 DNA follows: TGTGCCAGCAGTGCGGGAGAGGGGTACCTGAACACTGAAGCTTTCTTT. It specifies CASSAGEGYLNTEAFF. J is TRBJ1-1 and V is TRBV6-1; D possibly corresponds to TRBD1 (5 bases). The length of the CDR3 is 16 residues. Trimming took 4 bases from V and 0 from J, leaving 15 bases between them. Germline lookup yields CDR1 MNHNS and CDR2 SASEGT.

This clone has a single count. The V gene is TRBV11-2, the J gene TRBJ2-5; 13 bases map to TRBD2. This CDR3 is built from 16 residues. The germline CDR1 and CDR2 sequences are SGHAT and FQNNGV. The trim removed 5 bases at V and 4 bases at J, leaving 7 bases unmatched. The CDR3 loop is CASSPSLAGGAETQYF. The CDR3 DNA sequence: TGTGCCAGCAGCCCGTCACTAGCGGGGGGGGCAGAGACCCAGTACTTC.

This clone has a single count. This chain joins TRBV30 and TRBJ1-2; D is possibly TRBD1 (5 bases). CDR3 length equals 15 residues. Germline loops: CDR1 GTSNPN, CDR2 SVGIG (reference sequence). Deletions cut 0 bases from V and 8 bases from J, with 19 bases between. CDR3 sequence reads: CAWSVINGQRDGYTF. The CDR3 DNA reads as TGTGCCTGGAGTGTAATTAATGGGCAGCGGGACGGCTACACCTTC. Variable domain in full (rest from reference TRBV30 and TRBJ1-2): SQTIHQWPATLVQPVGSPLSLECTVEGTSNPNLYWYRQAAGRGLQLLFYSVGIGQISSEVPQNLSASRPQDRQFILSSKKLLLSDSGFYLCAWSVINGQRDGYTFGSGTRLTVV.

CDR3 DNA sequence: TGTGCCAGCAGCGGAACAGGGTTTACTGAAGCTTTCTTT. The encoded protein is CASSGTGFTEAFF. The chain employs TRBV9 and TRBJ1-1; D is perhaps TRBD1 (6 bases). The germline gives CDR1 SGDLS, CDR2 YYNGEE. The CDR3 has 13 amino acids. With 3 bases removed from V and 5 bases from J, the gap between germline ends came to 11 bases.

The chain has TRBV2 and TRBJ1-5; tentatively, D is TRBD1 (5 bases). The CDR3 consists of 15 residues. The germline V gene has CDR1 SNHLY and CDR2 FYNNEI. V was pared by 6 bases and J by 7 bases, with 19 bases between. This CDR3 is CASSPSLGAIQPQHF. In DNA form, the CDR3 reads TGTGCCAGCAGCCCCAGCCTTGGGGCTATACAGCCCCAGCATTTT.

The V and J genes are TRBV5-1 and TRBJ2-5; a weak D match, TRBD2 (6 bases). V dropped 9 bases and J dropped 5 bases, with 17 bases sitting between them. Germline CDR1 and CDR2: SGHRS and YFSETQ. This CDR3 region has 13 residues. The CDR3 DNA reads TGCGCCACCTCAATGGGGGGTCGGGAGACCCAGTACTTC. It encodes CATSMGGRETQYF.

This clone came up a few times. The chain employs TRBV27 and TRBJ1-1, with 7 bases identical to TRBD1. The trim removed 4 bases at V and 4 bases at J, leaving 0 bases unmatched. CDR1 is MNHEY and CDR2 is SMNVEV in the germline V gene (reference sequence). CDR3 length equals 12 residues. CDR3 protein: CASSSGGTEAFF. CDR3 nucleotide sequence: TGTGCCAGCAGTTCAGGGGGCACTGAAGCTTTCTTT.

The chain recombines TRBV7-2 with TRBJ2-1; 8 bases line up with TRBD2. CDR3 length equals 15 residues. After removal of 2 bases from V and 3 bases from J, the junction contained 3 bases not matched to a gene. Germline values: CDR1 SGHTA, CDR2 FQGNSA. The CDR3 DNA reads TGTGCCAGCAGCTTAACTAGCGGAAACTACAATGAGCAGTTCTTC. It translates to CASSLTSGNYNEQFF.

In DNA, the CDR3 is TGTGCCAGTAAGCTCAAGGGGCAGGATGGCTACACCTTC. This sequence encodes CASKLKGQDGYTF. The J gene is TRBJ1-2, the V gene TRBV19, with a weak D call TRBD1 (5 bases). The CDR3 is made up of 13 amino acids. Trimming removed 7 bases from V and 6 bases from J, with 15 bases in between. Germline V gives CDR1 LNHDA, CDR2 SQIVND (reference sequence).

The genes are TRBV15 and TRBJ2-1, with D perhaps matching TRBD2 (5 bases). The CDR3 runs to 16 residues. CDR1 is LNHNV, CDR2 YYDKDF, per germline (reference sequence). Trimming removed 1 base at V and 7 bases at J, with 17 bases between. The CDR3 here is CATSRVVSLRENEQFF. The CDR3 DNA is TGTGCCACCAGCAGAGTGGTATCCCTCCGGGAAAATGAGCAGTTCTTC.

The DNA for the CDR3 is TGTGCCAGCAGGGAACGAGGCCAAATGACCTCTGGGGCCAACGTCCTGACTTTC. It codes for CASRERGQMTSGANVLTF. The gene calls are TRBV6-1 and TRBJ2-6; no firm D call. The CDR3 runs to 18 residues. Trimming removed 6 bases from V and 0 bases from J, with 18 bases in between. Germline V gives CDR1 MNHNS, CDR2 SASEGT.

The J gene is TRBJ2-2, the V gene TRBV11-2; the match to TRBD1 covers 9 bases. In germline, CDR1 is SGHAT, CDR2 FQNNGV. With 2 bases clipped from V and 5 bases from J, the junction kept 12 bases outside the gene matches. This CDR3 region has 18 residues. The CDR3 DNA is TGTGCCAGCAGCTTACGACCTAGGGACAGGGAAACAACCGGGGAGCTGTTTTTT. It codes for CASSLRPRDRETTGELFF.

The chain carries TRBV7-9 and TRBJ2-3; 7 bases are a match to TRBD2. The CDR3 consists of 16 residues. V was clipped by 4 bases and J by 8 bases; unmatched bases: 15. Germline V CDR1 and CDR2: SEHNR, FQNEAQ (reference sequence). The CDR3 loop reads CASSSPTLFAGATQYF. CDR3 bases: TGTGCCAGCAGCTCACCCACCCTCTTCGCGGGAGCTACGCAGTATTTT.

The J gene is TRBJ1-6, the V gene TRBV19; tentative D call: TRBD1 (5 bases). V was pared by 3 bases and J by 7 bases, with 13 bases between. Germline CDR1 reads LNHDA; CDR2 reads SQIVND (reference sequence). The CDR3 is 15 residues long. The CDR3 DNA is TGTGCCAGTAGTATCGAAGCGGGGGACAATTCACCCCTCCACTTT. Protein sequence: CASSIEAGDNSPLHF.

This sequence joins TRBV15 and TRBJ1-4; D unclear. CDR1 and CDR2 from the germline V gene are LNHNV and YYDKDF (reference sequence). V was pared by 0 bases and J by 5 bases, with 4 bases between. This CDR3 spans 13 amino acids. DNA of the CDR3: TGTGCCACCAGCAGAGATCCGAATGAAAAACTGTTTTTT. This translates into CATSRDPNEKLFF.

The rearrangement links TRBV15 to TRBJ2-1; 9 bases are a match to TRBD1. Trimming took 10 bases from V and 10 from J; bases not matched to a gene: 17. Germline values: CDR1 LNHNV, CDR2 YYDKDF (reference sequence). This CDR3 spans 15 amino acids. The CDR3, as DNA: TGTGCCATTTCAACTCTGGGACAGGGATTAGGGGAGCAGTTCTTC. It codes for CAISTLGQGLGEQFF.

The chain combines TRBV28 with TRBJ2-6, with 7 bases lining up with TRBD1. With V trimmed by 5 bases and J by 4 bases, 2 bases remained unmatched. This CDR3 comprises 14 residues. From germline, CDR1 is MDHEN and CDR2 SYDVKM. CDR3 DNA sequence: TGTGCCAGCAGTGAGGGGGCCGGGGCCAACGTCCTGACTTTC. Its protein product is CASSEGAGANVLTF.

The CDR3 spells CASSLARGDTEAFF. The CDR3 DNA sequence: TGCGCCAGCAGCTTGGCCAGGGGAGACACTGAAGCTTTCTTT. This chain joins TRBV5-1 and TRBJ1-1; tentatively, D is TRBD1 (6 bases). The length of the CDR3 is 14 residues. V lost 0 bases and J lost 3, with 9 bases in between. Looked up from germline, CDR1 is SGHRS and CDR2 is YFSETQ. Combining the CDR3 with reference TRBV5-1 and TRBJ1-1 gives the whole variable domain KAGVTQTPRYLIKTRGQQVTLSCSPISGHRSVSWYQQTPGQGLQFLFEYFSETQRNKGNFPGRFSGRQFSNSRSEMNVSTLELGDSALYLCASSLARGDTEAFFGQGTRLTVV.